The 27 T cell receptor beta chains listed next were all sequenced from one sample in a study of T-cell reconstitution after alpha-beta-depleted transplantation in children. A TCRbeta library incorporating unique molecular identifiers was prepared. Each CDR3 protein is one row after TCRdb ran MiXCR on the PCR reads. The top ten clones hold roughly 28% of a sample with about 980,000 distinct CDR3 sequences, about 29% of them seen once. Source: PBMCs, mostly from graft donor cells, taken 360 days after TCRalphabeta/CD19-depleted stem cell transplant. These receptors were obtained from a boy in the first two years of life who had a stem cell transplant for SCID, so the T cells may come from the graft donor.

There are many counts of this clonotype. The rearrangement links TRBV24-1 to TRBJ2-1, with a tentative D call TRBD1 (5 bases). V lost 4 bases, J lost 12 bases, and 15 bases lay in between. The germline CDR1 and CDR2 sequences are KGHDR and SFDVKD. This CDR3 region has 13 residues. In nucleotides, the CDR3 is TGTGCCACCAGTGAGCCCAACAGGAGCTCGCAGTTCTTC. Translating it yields CATSEPNRSSQFF.

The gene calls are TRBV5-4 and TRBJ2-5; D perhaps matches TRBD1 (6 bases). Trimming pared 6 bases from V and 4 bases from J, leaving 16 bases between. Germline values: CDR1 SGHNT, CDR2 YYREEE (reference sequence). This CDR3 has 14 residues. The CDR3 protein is CASTSDSEVETQYF. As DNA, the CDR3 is TGTGCCAGCACCTCGGACAGCGAGGTAGAGACCCAGTACTTC. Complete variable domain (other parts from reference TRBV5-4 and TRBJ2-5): ETGVTQSPTHLIKTRGQQVTLRCSSQSGHNTVSWYQQALGQGPQFIFQYYREEENGRGNFPPRFSGLQFPNYSSELNVNALELDDSALYLCASTSDSEVETQYFGPGTRLLVL.

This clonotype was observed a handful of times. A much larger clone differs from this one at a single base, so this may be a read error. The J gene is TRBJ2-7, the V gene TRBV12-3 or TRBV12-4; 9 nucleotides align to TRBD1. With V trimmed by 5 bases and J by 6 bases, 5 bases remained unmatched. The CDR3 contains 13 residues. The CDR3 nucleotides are TGTGCCAGCAGTGCGGGACAGGGCTCCGAGCAGTACTTC. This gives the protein CASSAGQGSEQYF.

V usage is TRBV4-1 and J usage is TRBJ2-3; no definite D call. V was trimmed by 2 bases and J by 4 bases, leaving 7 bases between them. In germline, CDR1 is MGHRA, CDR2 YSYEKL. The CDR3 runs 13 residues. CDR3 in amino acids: CASSQSTSDTQYF. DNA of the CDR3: TGCGCCAGCAGCCAATCAACTTCAGATACGCAGTATTTT.

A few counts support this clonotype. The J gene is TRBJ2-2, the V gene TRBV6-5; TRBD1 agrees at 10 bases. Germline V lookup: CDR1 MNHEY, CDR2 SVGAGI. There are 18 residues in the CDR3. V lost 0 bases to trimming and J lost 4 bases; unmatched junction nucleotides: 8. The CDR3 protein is CASSYSVPGQGSTGELFF. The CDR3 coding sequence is TGTGCCAGCAGTTACTCGGTCCCGGGACAGGGGAGCACCGGGGAGCTGTTTTTT.

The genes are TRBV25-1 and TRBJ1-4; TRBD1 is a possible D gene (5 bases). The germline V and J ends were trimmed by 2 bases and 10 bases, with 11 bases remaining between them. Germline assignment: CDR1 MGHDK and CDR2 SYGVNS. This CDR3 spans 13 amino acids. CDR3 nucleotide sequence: TGTGCCAGCAGTGAACCCGGGACGACAAAACTGTTTTTT. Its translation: CASSEPGTTKLFF.

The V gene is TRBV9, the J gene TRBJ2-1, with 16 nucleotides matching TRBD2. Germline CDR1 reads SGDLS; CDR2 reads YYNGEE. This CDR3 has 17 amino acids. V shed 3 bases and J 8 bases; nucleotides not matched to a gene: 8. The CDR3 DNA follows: TGTGCCAGCAGCGAGGGACTAGCGGGGGGGCATCACGATGAGCAGTTCTTC. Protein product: CASSEGLAGGHHDEQFF.

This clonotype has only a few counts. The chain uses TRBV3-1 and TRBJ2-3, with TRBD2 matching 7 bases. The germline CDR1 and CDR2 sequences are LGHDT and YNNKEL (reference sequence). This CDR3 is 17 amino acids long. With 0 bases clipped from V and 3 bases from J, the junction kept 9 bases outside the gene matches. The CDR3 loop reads CASSQDLTSVVTDTQYF. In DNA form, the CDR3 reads TGTGCCAGCAGCCAAGATCTTACTAGCGTCGTGACAGATACGCAGTATTTT.

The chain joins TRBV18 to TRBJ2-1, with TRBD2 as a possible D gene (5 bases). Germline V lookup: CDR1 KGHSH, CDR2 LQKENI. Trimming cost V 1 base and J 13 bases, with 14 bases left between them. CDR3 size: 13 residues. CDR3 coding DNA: TGTGCCAGCTCACCACGGGAGATTAGTTATCAGTTCTTC. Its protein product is CASSPREISYQFF.

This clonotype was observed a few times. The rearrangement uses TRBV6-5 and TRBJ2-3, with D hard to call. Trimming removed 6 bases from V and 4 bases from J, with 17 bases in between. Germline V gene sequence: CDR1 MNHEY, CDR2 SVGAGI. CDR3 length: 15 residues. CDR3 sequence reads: CASSLLRATADTQYF. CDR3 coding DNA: TGTGCCAGCAGCCTCCTCCGGGCTACGGCAGATACGCAGTATTTT.

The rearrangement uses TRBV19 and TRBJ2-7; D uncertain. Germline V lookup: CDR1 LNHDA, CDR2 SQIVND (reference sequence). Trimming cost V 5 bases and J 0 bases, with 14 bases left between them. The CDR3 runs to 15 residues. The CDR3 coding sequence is TGTGCCAGTAGTGATCAGACCGCCGGCTCCTACGAGCAGTACTTC. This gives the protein CASSDQTAGSYEQYF. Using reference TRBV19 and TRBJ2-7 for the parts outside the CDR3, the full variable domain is DGGITQSPKYLFRKEGQNVTLSCEQNLNHDAMYWYRQDPGQGLRLIYYSQIVNDFQKGDIAEGYSVSREKKESFPLTVTSAQKNPTAFYLCASSDQTAGSYEQYFGPGTRLTVT.

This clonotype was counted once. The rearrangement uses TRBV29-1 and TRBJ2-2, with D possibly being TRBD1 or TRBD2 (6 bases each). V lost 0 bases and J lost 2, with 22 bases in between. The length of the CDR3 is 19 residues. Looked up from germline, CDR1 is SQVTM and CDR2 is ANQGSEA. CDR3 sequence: CSVEDPYSRGGFNTGELFF. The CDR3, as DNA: TGCAGCGTTGAAGATCCTTATAGCCGAGGGGGGTTTAACACCGGGGAGCTGTTTTTT.

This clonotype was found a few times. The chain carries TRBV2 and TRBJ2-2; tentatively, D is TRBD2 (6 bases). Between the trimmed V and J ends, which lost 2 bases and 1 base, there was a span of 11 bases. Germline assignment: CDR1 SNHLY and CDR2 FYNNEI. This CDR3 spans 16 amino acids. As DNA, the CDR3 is TGTGCCAGCAGTGAACAGGGACTCAGGAACACCGGGGAGCTGTTTTTT. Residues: CASSEQGLRNTGELFF.

The CDR3 DNA sequence: TGCGCCAGCAGTCAACGGACAGGGCGACAAGAGACCCAGTACTTC. Translated: CASSQRTGRQETQYF. The rearrangement uses TRBV5-1 and TRBJ2-5; 8 nucleotides align to TRBD1. The CDR3 sequence is 15 residues long. Germline CDR1 and CDR2: SGHRS and YFSETQ. Germline trimming cut 5 bases from V and 2 bases from J; bases unmatched to any gene: 8.

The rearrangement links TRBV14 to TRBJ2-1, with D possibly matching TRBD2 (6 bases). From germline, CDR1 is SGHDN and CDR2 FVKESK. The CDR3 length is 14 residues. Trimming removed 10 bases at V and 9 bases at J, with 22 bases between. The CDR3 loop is CANLSGWRGGEQFF. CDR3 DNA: TGTGCCAACTTATCGGGCTGGCGGGGCGGTGAGCAGTTCTTC.

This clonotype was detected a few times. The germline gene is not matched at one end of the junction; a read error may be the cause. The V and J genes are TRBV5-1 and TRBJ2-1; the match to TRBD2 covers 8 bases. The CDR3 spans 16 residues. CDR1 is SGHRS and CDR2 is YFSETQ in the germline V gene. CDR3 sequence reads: CASSLAGTGGYNEQFF. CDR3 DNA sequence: TGTGCCAGCAGCTTAGCGGGGACGGGGGGGTACAATGAGCAGTTCTTC.

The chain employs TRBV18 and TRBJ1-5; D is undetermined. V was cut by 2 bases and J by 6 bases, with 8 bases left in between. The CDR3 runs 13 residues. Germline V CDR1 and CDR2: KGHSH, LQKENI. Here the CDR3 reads CASSPEETQPQHF. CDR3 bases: TGTGCCAGCTCACCAGAGGAAACTCAGCCCCAGCATTTT.

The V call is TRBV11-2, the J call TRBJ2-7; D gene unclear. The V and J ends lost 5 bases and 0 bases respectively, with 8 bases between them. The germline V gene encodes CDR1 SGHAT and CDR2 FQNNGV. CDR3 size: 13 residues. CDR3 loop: CASSIVASYEQYF. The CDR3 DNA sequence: TGTGCCAGCAGCATAGTAGCCTCCTACGAGCAGTACTTC.

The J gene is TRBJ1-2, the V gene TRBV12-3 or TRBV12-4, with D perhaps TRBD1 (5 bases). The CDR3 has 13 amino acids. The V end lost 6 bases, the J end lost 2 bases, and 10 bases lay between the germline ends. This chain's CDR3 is CASSPGGNYGYTF. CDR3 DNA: TGTGCCAGCAGCCCTGGGGGGAACTATGGCTACACCTTC.

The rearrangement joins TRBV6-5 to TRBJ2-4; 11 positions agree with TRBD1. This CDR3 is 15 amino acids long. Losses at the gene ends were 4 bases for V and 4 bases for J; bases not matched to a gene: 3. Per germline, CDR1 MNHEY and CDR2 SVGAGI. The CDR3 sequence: CASSWGTGGKNIQYF. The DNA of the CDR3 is TGTGCCAGCAGTTGGGGGACAGGGGGAAAAAACATTCAGTACTTC.

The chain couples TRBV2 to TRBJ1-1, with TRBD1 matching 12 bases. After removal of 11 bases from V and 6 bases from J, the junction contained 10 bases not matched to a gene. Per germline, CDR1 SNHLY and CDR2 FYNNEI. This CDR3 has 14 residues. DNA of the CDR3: TGTGCCGGGAGCGCCGGGACAGGGGGCTCTGAAGCTTTCTTT. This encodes CAGSAGTGGSEAFF.

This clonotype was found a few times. CDR3 DNA: TGCAGTGCTAGAACCACCCCGAAGACCCTAGGGCAAGAGACCCAGTACTTC. Amino acid sequence: CSARTTPKTLGQETQYF. V gene TRBV20-1 combines with J gene TRBJ2-5; D not certain. The CDR3 has 17 amino acids. CDR1 and CDR2 (germline): DFQATT, SNEGSKA (reference sequence). The V and J ends lost 2 bases and 2 bases respectively, with 21 bases between them.

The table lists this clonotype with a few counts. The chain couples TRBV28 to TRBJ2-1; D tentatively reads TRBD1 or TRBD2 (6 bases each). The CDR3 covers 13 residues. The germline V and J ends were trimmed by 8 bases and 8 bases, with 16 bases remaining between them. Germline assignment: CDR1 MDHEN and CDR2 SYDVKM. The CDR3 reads CASLLTGAHEQFF. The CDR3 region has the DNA TGTGCCAGCTTATTAACGGGGGCGCATGAGCAGTTCTTC.

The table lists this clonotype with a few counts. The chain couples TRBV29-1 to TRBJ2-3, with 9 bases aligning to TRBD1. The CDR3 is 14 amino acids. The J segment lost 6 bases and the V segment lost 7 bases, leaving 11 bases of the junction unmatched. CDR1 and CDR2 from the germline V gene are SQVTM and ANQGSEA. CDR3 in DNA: TGCAGCGGGTGGGACAGGGCGACTATGGATACGCAGTATTTT. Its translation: CSGWDRATMDTQYF.

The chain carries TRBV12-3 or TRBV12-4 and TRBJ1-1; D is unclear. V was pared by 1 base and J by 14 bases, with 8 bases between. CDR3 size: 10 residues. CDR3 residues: CASSLGPIFF. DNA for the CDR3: TGTGCCAGCAGTTTAGGCCCAATCTTCTTT.

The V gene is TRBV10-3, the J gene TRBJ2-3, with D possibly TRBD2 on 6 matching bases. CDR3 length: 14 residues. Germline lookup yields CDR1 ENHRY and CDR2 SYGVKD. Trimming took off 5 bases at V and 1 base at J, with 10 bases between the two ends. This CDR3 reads CAISPGLRTDTQYF. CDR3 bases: TGTGCCATCAGTCCGGGACTCCGCACAGATACGCAGTATTTT.

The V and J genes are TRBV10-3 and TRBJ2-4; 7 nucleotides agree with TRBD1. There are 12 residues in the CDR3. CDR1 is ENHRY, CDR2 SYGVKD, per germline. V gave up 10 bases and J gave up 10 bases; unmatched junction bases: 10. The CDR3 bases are TGTGCCACCAAAGGGGGCCAATATATTCAGTACTTC. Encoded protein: CATKGGQYIQYF.